Shown below are 17 T cell receptor beta chains from a single sample sequenced in a study of blood T cell repertoires in COVID-19. Using immunoSEQ multiplex PCR, the repertoire was profiled, and TCRdb retains in-frame clones only, with some absent. This sample has 270,000 or so clones; approximately 89% occur once, and the top ten carry over 2%. Specimen: PBMCs or T cells enriched from blood (not recorded which). These receptors all stem from a woman younger than 30 who had recovered from COVID-19.

This clone was observed a few times. The genes are TRBV2 and TRBJ1-2; D might be TRBD1 (5 bases). CDR1 SNHLY and CDR2 FYNNEI come from the germline V gene. This CDR3 spans 16 amino acids. Trimming left V 4 bases short and J 3 bases short, with 18 bases between. The CDR3 spells CASSALPRGEDYGYTF. CDR3 nucleotide sequence: TGTGCCAGCAGTGCCCTACCGAGAGGGGAGGACTATGGCTACACCTTC.

V gene TRBV4-3 combines with J gene TRBJ1-4; weak D call: TRBD1 (6 bases). The CDR3 sequence is 15 residues long. The germline gives CDR1 LGHNA, CDR2 YSLEER. The V and J ends lost 0 bases and 7 bases respectively, with 12 bases between them. CDR3 DNA: TGCGCCAGCAGCCAAGATTACAGGGTCAGTGAAAAACTGTTTTTT. It is translated as CASSQDYRVSEKLFF.

The rearrangement joins TRBV3-1 (or the pseudogene TRBV3-2) to TRBJ2-1, with 9 positions matching TRBD2. The junction had 7 bases not matched to a gene; V was cut back by 0 bases and J by 1 base. Looked up from germline, CDR1 is LGHDT and CDR2 is YNNKEL (reference sequence). This CDR3 contains 18 residues. CDR3 residues: CASSQDPRTSASYNEQFF. DNA for the CDR3: TGTGCCAGCAGCCAAGATCCCAGGACTAGCGCGTCCTACAATGAGCAGTTCTTC.

V usage is TRBV27 and J usage is TRBJ1-1; weak D call: TRBD1 (5 bases). The germline V gene encodes CDR1 MNHEY and CDR2 SMNVEV (reference sequence). The CDR3 sequence is 13 residues long. The V end was cut by 5 bases, the J end by 6 bases, with 13 bases between. CDR3 sequence: CASSLSGGSEAFF. The DNA of the CDR3 is TGTGCCAGCAGTCTTTCGGGGGGGTCTGAAGCTTTCTTT.

This chain connects TRBV27 to TRBJ2-1; a weak D match, TRBD1 (5 bases). CDR1 and CDR2 from the germline V gene are MNHEY and SMNVEV (reference sequence). The length of the CDR3 is 12 residues. The germline V and J ends were trimmed by 5 bases and 12 bases, with 14 bases remaining between them. In DNA, the CDR3 is TGTGCCAGCAGTCTCGACAGTGGTGCGCAGTTCTTC. This codes for CASSLDSGAQFF.

This chain connects TRBV5-4 to TRBJ2-5, with D maybe TRBD2 (7 bases). The CDR3 is made up of 16 amino acids. In germline, CDR1 is SGHNT, CDR2 YYREEE (reference sequence). Trimming cost V 4 bases and J 2 bases, with 18 bases left between them. The CDR3 here is CASSGRYRDYQETQYF. For the CDR3, the DNA is TGTGCCAGCAGCGGACGATACAGGGACTATCAAGAGACCCAGTACTTC. Drawing the rest from reference TRBV5-4 and TRBJ2-5, the complete variable domain is ETGVTQSPTHLIKTRGQQVTLRCSSQSGHNTVSWYQQALGQGPQFIFQYYREEENGRGNFPPRFSGLQFPNYSSELNVNALELDDSALYLCASSGRYRDYQETQYFGPGTRLLVL.

The V and J genes are TRBV27 and TRBJ2-1; D might be TRBD2 (6 bases). The CDR3 is made up of 16 amino acids. V gave up 3 bases and J gave up 3 bases, with 15 bases separating them. Germline values: CDR1 MNHEY, CDR2 SMNVEV (reference sequence). The CDR3: CASSLTPRLDYNEQFF. The CDR3 bases are TGTGCCAGCAGTTTGACCCCTCGACTAGACTACAATGAGCAGTTCTTC.

V is TRBV18 and J is TRBJ2-7; a possible D gene is TRBD1 (5 bases). V was cut by 9 bases and J by 3 bases, with 21 bases left in between. This CDR3 region has 15 residues. CDR1 is KGHSH and CDR2 is LQKENI in the germline V gene. Here the CDR3 reads CASLISTEFNYEQYF. CDR3 sequence (DNA): TGTGCCAGTCTCATCTCGACAGAATTTAACTACGAGCAGTACTTC.

The rearrangement links TRBV6-4 to TRBJ1-2; tentatively, D is TRBD1 (5 bases). CDR3 length: 14 amino acids. Germline V gene sequence: CDR1 MRHNA, CDR2 SNTAGT. The ends were cut back, 7 bases at V and 4 bases at J, with 16 bases in the middle. The CDR3 is CASNGRGGFYGYTF. The CDR3 bases are TGTGCCAGCAACGGGAGGGGCGGTTTCTATGGCTACACCTTC.

This clone has just a few counts. V gene TRBV2 combines with J gene TRBJ2-7; possibly TRBD1 for D (6 bases). The germline V and J ends were trimmed by 7 bases and 5 bases, with 15 bases remaining between them. This CDR3 is 13 amino acids long. Germline CDR1 and CDR2: SNHLY and FYNNEI. Here the CDR3 DNA reads TGTGCCAGCAATTACCAGGGGTGGAACGAGCAGTACTTC. It codes for CASNYQGWNEQYF.

This clone was counted once. The chain has TRBV30 and TRBJ2-5; 7 positions agree with TRBD1. The CDR3 loop spans 19 amino acids. V lost 1 base to trimming and J lost 1 base; unmatched junction nucleotides: 18. CDR1 and CDR2 (germline): GTSNPN, SVGIG (reference sequence). The CDR3 sequence is CAWSALVGTARGFQETQYF. As DNA, the CDR3 is TGTGCCTGGAGTGCGTTGGTGGGGACAGCGAGGGGATTCCAAGAGACCCAGTACTTC.

The V gene is TRBV10-2, the J gene TRBJ2-2; a weak D match, TRBD1 (5 bases). Trimming took 8 bases from V and 2 from J, leaving 12 bases between them. The CDR3 consists of 14 residues. CDR1 is WSHSY, CDR2 SAAADI, per germline. The CDR3 DNA reads as TGCGCCAGCGTGGGGCGGTCTAACACCGGGGAGCTGTTTTTT. It yields the protein CASVGRSNTGELFF.

The rearrangement uses TRBV5-4 and TRBJ1-3; D remains ambiguous. The CDR3 has 16 amino acids. CDR1 is SGHNT, CDR2 YYREEE, per germline (reference sequence). V was pared by 0 bases and J by 2 bases, with 12 bases between. This CDR3 is CASSLAGEPTGNTIYF. The CDR3 bases are TGTGCCAGCAGCTTGGCCGGGGAGCCGACTGGAAACACCATATATTTT.

V is TRBV18 and J is TRBJ2-3, with 9 bases fitting TRBD2. The trim removed 3 bases at V and 1 base at J, leaving 8 bases unmatched. Germline lookup yields CDR1 KGHSH and CDR2 LQKENI. This CDR3 is built from 17 residues. Here the CDR3 DNA reads TGTGCCAGCTCACCGCGAGTAGCGGGGGCGGGCACAGATACGCAGTATTTT. It translates to CASSPRVAGAGTDTQYF.

This chain links TRBV11-2 with TRBJ1-5; D is perhaps TRBD1 (6 bases). CDR1 and CDR2 from the germline V gene are SGHAT and FQNNGV. CDR3 size: 14 residues. The V gene lost 0 bases and the J gene lost 4 bases, with 7 bases spanning the gap. The CDR3 DNA follows: TGTGCCAGCAGCTTAGATCAGGGGAATCAGCCCCAGCATTTT. It translates to CASSLDQGNQPQHF.

The CDR3 nucleotides are TGTGCCAGCAGTTCTATGTTAAGGGGGCAAGGCACTGAAGCTTTCTTT. Protein: CASSSMLRGQGTEAFF. The chain couples TRBV27 to TRBJ1-1; 7 nucleotides line up with TRBD1. V shed 4 bases, J shed 4 bases, and the junction held 12 bases outside the gene matches. This CDR3 has 16 residues. CDR1 and CDR2 from the germline V gene are MNHEY and SMNVEV (reference sequence).

V and J are TRBV11-2 and TRBJ1-6; no clear D. The CDR3 totals 14 residues. The V gene's germline CDR1 is SGHAT and CDR2 FQNNGV. The germline V and J ends were trimmed by 3 bases and 7 bases, with 10 bases remaining between them. The CDR3: CASSFWQANSPLHF. The CDR3 nucleotides read TGTGCCAGCAGCTTCTGGCAGGCGAATTCACCCCTCCACTTT.